The 10 T cell receptor beta chains in this list originate from one sample, sequenced in a study of Ad26.COV2.S vaccination and SARS-CoV-2 variants. Treatment: roughly 19 received Ad26.COV2.S at low or high dose, single or two shots; about 5 received placebo; per-sample allocation not given. Samples were taken on day 63 after the first vaccine or placebo injection. Here immunoSEQ multiplex PCR was the method, and the copy in TCRdb shows in-frame clones only, minus some. The sample has about 320,000 clones, 85% to 90% seen once; the top ten hold roughly 6%. Sequenced material: peripheral blood, taken in a trial of Ad26.COV2.S vaccine versus placebo. All receptors come from a person aged 18-65 years who received the Ad26.COV2.S COVID-19 vaccine or a placebo.

The chain combines TRBV2 with TRBJ1-6, with a possible D match to TRBD1 (5 bases). Trimming removed 4 bases at V and 7 bases at J, with 11 bases between. CDR3 length: 14 amino acids. CDR1 and CDR2 (germline): SNHLY, FYNNEI. CDR3 residues: CASSGQGSNSPLHF. DNA for the CDR3: TGTGCCAGCAGTGGGCAGGGTAGCAATTCACCCCTCCACTTT.

The CDR3 spells CASSPSQGAVSGELFF. Written as DNA, the CDR3 is TGTGCCAGCTCACCGAGCCAGGGGGCAGTTTCCGGGGAGCTGTTTTTT. This chain links TRBV18 with TRBJ2-2; 8 positions match TRBD1. Germline V lookup: CDR1 KGHSH, CDR2 LQKENI. The length of the CDR3 is 16 residues. With V trimmed by 3 bases and J by 6 bases, 9 bases remained unmatched. Looking up the rest from reference TRBV18 and TRBJ2-2 gives the full variable domain: NAGVMQNPRHLVRRRGQEARLRCSPMKGHSHVYWYRQLPEEGLKFMVYLQKENIIDESGMPKERFSAEFPKEGPSILRIQQVVRGDSAAYFCASSPSQGAVSGELFFGEGSRLTVL.

The chain has TRBV29-1 and TRBJ1-1; unclear D gene. This CDR3 contains 12 residues. CDR1 is SQVTM, CDR2 ANQGSEA, per germline. The CDR3 region has the DNA TGCAGTTCGAGGGCGGAAAACACTGAAGCTTTCTTT. This encodes CSSRAENTEAFF.

This clone was recorded only once. The chain links TRBV4-1 to TRBJ2-7, with D perhaps TRBD2 (5 bases). Trimming removed 0 bases from V and 3 bases from J, with 24 bases in between. The CDR3 totals 19 residues. CDR1 and CDR2 from the germline V gene are MGHRA and YSYEKL. CDR3 in amino acids: CASSQDPRSLGLSHYEQYF. The CDR3, as DNA: TGCGCCAGCAGCCAAGACCCACGAAGCCTCGGACTGAGCCACTACGAGCAGTACTTC.

J is TRBJ1-1 and V is TRBV6-5, with D perhaps TRBD1 (5 bases). Germline CDR1 is MNHEY and CDR2 is SVGAGI. This CDR3 has 15 residues. V dropped 5 bases and J dropped 5 bases, with 18 bases sitting between them. As DNA, the CDR3 is TGTGCCAGCAGTCACCCTTCGACAGCGCAGACTGAAGCTTTCTTT. Translated, it gives CASSHPSTAQTEAFF.

This chain links TRBV7-9 with TRBJ2-1; TRBD2 agrees at 14 bases. This CDR3 region has 15 residues. Unmatched junction bases numbered 2, after V lost 4 bases and J lost 6 bases. The germline V gene encodes CDR1 SEHNR and CDR2 FQNEAQ (reference sequence). CDR3 nucleotides: TGTGCCAGCAGCTCGGGACTAGCGGGAGCCAATGAGCAGTTCTTC. Its translation: CASSSGLAGANEQFF. Full variable domain (outside the CDR3, taken from reference TRBV7-9 and TRBJ2-1): DTGVSQNPRHKITKRGQNVTFRCDPISEHNRLYWYRQTLGQGPEFLTYFQNEAQLEKSRLLSDRFSAERPKGSFSTLEIQRTEQGDSAMYLCASSSGLAGANEQFFGPGTRLTVL.

This clone has a single count. The rearrangement joins TRBV9 to TRBJ2-3; D remains unclear. The CDR3 contains 13 residues. The V end was cut by 4 bases, the J end by 4 bases, with 10 bases between. From germline, CDR1 is SGDLS and CDR2 YYNGEE. CDR3 sequence reads: CASSLAWADTQYF. The CDR3 nucleotides are TGTGCCAGCAGCCTCGCGTGGGCAGATACGCAGTATTTT.

This clone was seen just once. The chain combines TRBV27 with TRBJ2-1, with TRBD1 matching over 7 bases. Germline V gives CDR1 MNHEY, CDR2 SMNVEV (reference sequence). The V gene end was trimmed by 6 bases and the J gene end by 4 bases; junction bases not matched to a gene: 9. The CDR3 sequence is 15 residues long. The CDR3 DNA reads TGTGCCAGCAGGACAGGGTTTTCGCCGTACAATGAGCAGTTCTTC. Translating gives CASRTGFSPYNEQFF.

This rearrangement joins TRBV12-3 or TRBV12-4 to TRBJ2-5, with D perhaps matching TRBD2 (5 bases). With 3 bases removed from V and 5 bases from J, the gap between germline ends came to 10 bases. This CDR3 is built from 13 residues. CDR3: CASSFEQRETQYF. In DNA, the CDR3 is TGTGCCAGCAGTTTCGAACAGCGGGAGACCCAGTACTTC.

The J gene is TRBJ2-2, the V gene TRBV5-1; 8 nucleotides match TRBD2. Germline trimming cut 4 bases from V and 1 base from J; bases unmatched to any gene: 3. This CDR3 has 15 residues. Germline loops: CDR1 SGHRS, CDR2 YFSETQ. CDR3 bases: TGCGCCAGCAGCGAGAGCGGGAGGAACACCGGGGAGCTGTTTTTT. As protein: CASSESGRNTGELFF. Using reference TRBV5-1 and TRBJ2-2 for the parts outside the CDR3, the full variable domain is KAGVTQTPRYLIKTRGQQVTLSCSPISGHRSVSWYQQTPGQGLQFLFEYFSETQRNKGNFPGRFSGRQFSNSRSEMNVSTLELGDSALYLCASSESGRNTGELFFGEGSRLTVL.